The following is a T cell receptor (beta chain) sequence with its context. Age- and sex-matched healthy donors served as the control group. The V gene's germline CDR1 is SGHTA and CDR2 FQGNSA. The CDR3 extends over 14 amino acids. V was trimmed by 1 base and J by 4 bases, leaving 9 bases between them. This record belongs to a study of CD8 T cells in Susac syndrome. After extraction with the RNeasy kit, about 0.45 to 1 ug of the RNA was reverse transcribed using random hexamers. Multiplex immunoSEQ PCR targeted 54 Vbeta and 13 Jbeta TCR beta segments. TCRdb reprocessed the immunoSEQ multiplex PCR reads via MiXCR and lists one record per CDR3 protein. The table records over 100,000 distinct CDR3 sequences, roughly 95% of them present only once.

This clonotype was sampled from a human donor in good health. The specimen was CD4+ T cells from PBMCs. The rearrangement joins TRBV7-2 to TRBJ2-3; D call uncertain. CDR3 bases: TGTGCCAGCAGCTTAGTGGCAGCTTCAGATACGCAGTATTTT. Its protein product is CASSLVAASDTQYF.